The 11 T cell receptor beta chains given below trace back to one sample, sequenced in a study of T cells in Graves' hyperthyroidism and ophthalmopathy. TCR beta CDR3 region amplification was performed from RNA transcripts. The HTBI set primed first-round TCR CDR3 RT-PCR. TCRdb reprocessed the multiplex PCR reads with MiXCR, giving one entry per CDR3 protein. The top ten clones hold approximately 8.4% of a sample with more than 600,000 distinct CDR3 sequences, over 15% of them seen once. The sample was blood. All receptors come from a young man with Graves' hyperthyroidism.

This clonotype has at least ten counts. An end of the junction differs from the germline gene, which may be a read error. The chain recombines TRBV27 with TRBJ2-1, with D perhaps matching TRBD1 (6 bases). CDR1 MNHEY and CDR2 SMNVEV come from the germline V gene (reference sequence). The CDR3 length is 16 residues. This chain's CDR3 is CANSLSIQGNWDEQFF. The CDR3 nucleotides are TGTGCCAACAGTTTATCGATCCAGGGGAATTGGGATGAGCAGTTCTTC.

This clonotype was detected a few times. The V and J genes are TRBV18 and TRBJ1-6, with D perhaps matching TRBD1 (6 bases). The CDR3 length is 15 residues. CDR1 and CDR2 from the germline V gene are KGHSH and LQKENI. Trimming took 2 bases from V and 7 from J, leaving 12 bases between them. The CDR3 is CASSPKQGRNSPLHF. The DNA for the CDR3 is TGTGCCAGCTCACCAAAACAGGGTCGGAATTCACCCCTCCACTTT.

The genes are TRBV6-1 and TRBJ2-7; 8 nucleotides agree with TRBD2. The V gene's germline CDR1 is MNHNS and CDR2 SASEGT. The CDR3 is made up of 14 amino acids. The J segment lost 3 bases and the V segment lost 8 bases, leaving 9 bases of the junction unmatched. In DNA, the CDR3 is TGTGCCAGCGAAAGGGTAGCGGGACTCTACGAGCAGTACTTC. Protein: CASERVAGLYEQYF.

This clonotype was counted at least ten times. For the CDR3, the DNA is TGTGCCAGCAGGGGCGGGCCAACCCTTTACAATGAGCAGTTCTTC. Protein product: CASRGGPTLYNEQFF. The J gene is TRBJ2-1, the V gene TRBV6-1; possibly TRBD2 for D (5 bases). The CDR3 contains 15 residues. The V end was cut by 6 bases, the J end by 4 bases, with 16 bases between. Looked up from germline, CDR1 is MNHNS and CDR2 is SASEGT.

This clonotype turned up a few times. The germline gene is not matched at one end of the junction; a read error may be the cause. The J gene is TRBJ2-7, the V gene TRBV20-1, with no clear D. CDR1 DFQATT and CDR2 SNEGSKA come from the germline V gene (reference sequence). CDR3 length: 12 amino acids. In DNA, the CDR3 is TGCAGTGCTAGACCCACCTCCCACGAGCAGTACTTC. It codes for CSARPTSHEQYF.

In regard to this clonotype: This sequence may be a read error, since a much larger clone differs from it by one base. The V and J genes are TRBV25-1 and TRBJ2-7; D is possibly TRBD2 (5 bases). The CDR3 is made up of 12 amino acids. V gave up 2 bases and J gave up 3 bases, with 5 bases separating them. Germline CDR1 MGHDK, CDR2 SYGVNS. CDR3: CASSEGLYEQYF. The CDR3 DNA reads TGTGCCAGCAGTGAAGGACTCTACGAGCAGTACTTC.

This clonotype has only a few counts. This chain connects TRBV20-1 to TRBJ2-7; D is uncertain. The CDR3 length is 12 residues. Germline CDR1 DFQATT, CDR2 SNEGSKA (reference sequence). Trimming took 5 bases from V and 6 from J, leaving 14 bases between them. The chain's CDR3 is CSAAPRVGEQYF. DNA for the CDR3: TGCAGTGCTGCCCCCCGGGTGGGCGAGCAGTACTTC.

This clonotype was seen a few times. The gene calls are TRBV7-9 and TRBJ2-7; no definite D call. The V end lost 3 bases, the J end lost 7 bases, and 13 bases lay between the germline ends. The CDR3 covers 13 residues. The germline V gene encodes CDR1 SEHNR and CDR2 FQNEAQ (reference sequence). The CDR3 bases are TGTGCCAGCAGCTTCACGACTTCGTTGGAGCAGTACTTC. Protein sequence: CASSFTTSLEQYF.

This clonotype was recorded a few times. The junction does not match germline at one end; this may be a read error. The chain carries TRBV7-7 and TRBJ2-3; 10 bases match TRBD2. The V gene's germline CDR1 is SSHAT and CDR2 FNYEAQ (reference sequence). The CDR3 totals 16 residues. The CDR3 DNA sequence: TGTGCTAGCAGCTTAGATTCTAGCGGGAGAGGCGATACGCAGTATTTT. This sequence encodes CASSLDSSGRGDTQYF.

For the CDR3, the DNA is TGTGCCAGCACCCTGGACAGGACCTACGAGCAGTACTTC. This codes for CASTLDRTYEQYF. The chain joins TRBV12-3 or TRBV12-4 to TRBJ2-7, with 7 bases fitting TRBD1. J gave up 2 bases and V 7 bases, and 5 bases lay outside the gene matches. The CDR3 length is 13 residues.

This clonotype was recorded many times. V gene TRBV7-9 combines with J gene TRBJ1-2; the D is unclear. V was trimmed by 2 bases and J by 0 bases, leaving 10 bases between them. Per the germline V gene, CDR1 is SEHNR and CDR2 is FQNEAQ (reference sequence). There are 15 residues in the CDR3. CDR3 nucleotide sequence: TGTGCCAGCAGCTTATCCCCCCCGACTAACTATGGCTACACCTTC. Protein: CASSLSPPTNYGYTF.